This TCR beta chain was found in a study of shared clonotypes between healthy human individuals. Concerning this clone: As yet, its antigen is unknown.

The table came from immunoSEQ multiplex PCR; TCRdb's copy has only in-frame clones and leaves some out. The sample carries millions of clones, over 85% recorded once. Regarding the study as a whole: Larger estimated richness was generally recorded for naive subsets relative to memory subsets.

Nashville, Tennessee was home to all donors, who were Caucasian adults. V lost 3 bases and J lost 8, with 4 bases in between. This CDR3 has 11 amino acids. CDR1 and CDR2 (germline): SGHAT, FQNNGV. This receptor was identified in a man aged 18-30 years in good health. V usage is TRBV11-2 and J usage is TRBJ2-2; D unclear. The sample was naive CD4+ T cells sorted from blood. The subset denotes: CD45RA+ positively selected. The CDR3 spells CASSFFGELFF. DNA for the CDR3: TGTGCCAGCAGCTTTTTTGGGGAGCTGTTTTTT.